The 27 T cell receptor beta chains below all came from one sample that was sequenced in a study of blood T cell repertoires in COVID-19. Measured with immunoSEQ multiplex PCR; TCRdb has only the in-frame clones, and not every one. This repertoire shows 310,000 or so clones, about 88% found once; its top ten account for roughly 1.3%. Sequencing input: peripheral blood. These receptors came from a man aged 65-85 years with acute or convalescent COVID-19.

The V gene is TRBV6-6, the J gene TRBJ1-1; 7 bases line up with TRBD1. This CDR3 is 15 amino acids long. V lost 2 bases to trimming and J lost 0 bases; unmatched junction nucleotides: 3. Germline V CDR1 and CDR2: MNHNY, SVGAGI (reference sequence). This CDR3 reads CASSYDRAMNTEAFF. The CDR3 nucleotides are TGTGCCAGCAGTTACGACAGGGCCATGAACACTGAAGCTTTCTTT.

The gene calls are TRBV4-2 and TRBJ2-7; tentative D call: TRBD2 (6 bases). The CDR3 is 14 residues long. With 6 bases removed from V and 0 bases from J, the gap between germline ends came to 12 bases. In germline, CDR1 is LGHNA, CDR2 YNFKEQ. The CDR3 region is CASRQAGSSYEQYF. DNA of the CDR3: TGTGCCAGCAGGCAGGCCGGGAGCTCCTACGAGCAGTACTTC.

V is TRBV29-1 and J is TRBJ2-2; 8 bases are shared with TRBD1. This CDR3 region has 16 residues. Germline CDR1 reads SQVTM; CDR2 reads ANQGSEA. The V and J ends lost 6 bases and 0 bases, in that order; junction bases with no gene match: 9. The CDR3 DNA follows: TGCAGCGTGAAGTCGGGACAGGCGACGAACACCGGGGAGCTGTTTTTT. Translating it yields CSVKSGQATNTGELFF.

V gene TRBV10-3 combines with J gene TRBJ1-5; D is undetermined. CDR1 is ENHRY, CDR2 SYGVKD, per germline. CDR3 length equals 12 residues. Trimming took 10 bases from V and 3 from J, leaving 10 bases between them. CDR3 residues: CASGRDNQPQHF. CDR3 DNA sequence: TGTGCCAGCGGGAGGGACAATCAGCCCCAGCATTTT.

The rearrangement joins TRBV29-1 to TRBJ2-7; TRBD1 aligns across 8 bases. J lost 4 bases, V lost 6 bases, and 5 bases had no gene match. The CDR3 extends over 12 amino acids. Germline assignment: CDR1 SQVTM and CDR2 ANQGSEA. In DNA form, the CDR3 reads TGCAGCGTGCGGACAGGGTCGTACGAGCAGTACTTC. Amino acids: CSVRTGSYEQYF.

The chain carries TRBV19 and TRBJ1-1, with D hard to call. The V gene lost 6 bases and the J gene lost 7 bases, with 12 bases spanning the gap. CDR1 is LNHDA, CDR2 SQIVND, per germline (reference sequence). CDR3 size: 12 residues. CDR3 region: CASSHPMSEAFF. The DNA of the CDR3 is TGTGCCAGTAGCCACCCAATGAGTGAAGCTTTCTTT.

The rearrangement links TRBV5-1 to TRBJ2-3; 9 positions match TRBD2. The CDR3 contains 15 residues. Trimming cost V 2 bases and J 4 bases; bases outside gene matches: 5. Germline-derived CDR1 and CDR2 are SGHRS and YFSETQ. In DNA, the CDR3 is TGCGCCAGCAGCTTAGGTAGCGGGGGACCAGATACGCAGTATTTT. Encoded protein: CASSLGSGGPDTQYF.

V usage is TRBV10-3 and J usage is TRBJ1-2, with D perhaps TRBD1 (5 bases). V lost 3 bases and J lost 7, with 9 bases in between. CDR1 and CDR2 from the germline V gene are ENHRY and SYGVKD. There are 12 residues in the CDR3. DNA of the CDR3: TGTGCCATCAGTGACAGGGAGGCTGGCTACACCTTC. It codes for CAISDREAGYTF.

This rearrangement joins TRBV7-8 to TRBJ1-5; no clear D. Trimming took off 0 bases at V and 0 bases at J, with 9 bases between the two ends. Germline V lookup: CDR1 SGHVS, CDR2 FQNEAQ. This CDR3 has 16 residues. For the CDR3, the DNA is TGTGCCAGCAGCTTAGCCAGACACAATAGCAATCAGCCCCAGCATTTT. Translated, it gives CASSLARHNSNQPQHF.

CDR3 DNA sequence: TGTGCCAGCAGCATCGGACAGACGAACACTGAAGCTTTCTTT. This translates into CASSIGQTNTEAFF. This chain joins TRBV7-2 and TRBJ1-1, with D possibly TRBD1 on 6 matching bases. Germline CDR1 and CDR2: SGHTA and FQGNSA. V lost 5 bases, J lost 1 base, and 11 bases lay in between. This CDR3 contains 14 residues.

This sequence joins TRBV9 and TRBJ2-1, with 10 bases identical to TRBD2. The V segment lost 4 bases and the J segment 2 bases; nucleotides outside the gene matches: 6. This CDR3 is 16 amino acids long. Germline V gene data show CDR1 as SGDLS and CDR2 as YYNGEE. Written as DNA, the CDR3 is TGTGCCAGCAGCACAGGACTAGCGGTACCCTACAATGAGCAGTTCTTC. This gives the protein CASSTGLAVPYNEQFF.

The rearrangement joins TRBV4-3 to TRBJ2-1; 11 positions agree with TRBD2. Germline V gene data show CDR1 as LGHNA and CDR2 as YSLEER. The V segment lost 3 bases and the J segment 7 bases; nucleotides outside the gene matches: 11. The CDR3 has 17 residues. The CDR3 region has the DNA TGCGCCAGCAGCCACGACCGACCGACTAGCGGGAAAAATGAGCAGTTCTTC. Residues: CASSHDRPTSGKNEQFF.

This clone was seen only a few times. In nucleotides, the CDR3 is TGTGCCAGCAAGGACAGGGATAGGAGTGAGCAGTTCTTC. This encodes CASKDRDRSEQFF. This chain joins TRBV2 and TRBJ2-1; TRBD1 agrees at 8 bases. CDR3 length: 13 amino acids. V trimming: 7 bases; J trimming: 9 bases; junction bases outside the gene matches: 8. Germline CDR1 SNHLY, CDR2 FYNNEI. Supplemented by reference TRBV2 and TRBJ2-1, the full variable domain reads EPEVTQTPSHQVTQMGQEVILRCVPISNHLYFYWYRQILGQKVEFLVSFYNNEISEKSEIFDDQFSVERPDGSNFTLKIRSTKLEDSAMYFCASKDRDRSEQFFGPGTRLTVL.

For the CDR3, the DNA is TGTGCCAGCAGTTTCGGAGGGCGCCCTACGGATACGCAGTATTTT. Encoded protein: CASSFGGRPTDTQYF. This rearrangement joins TRBV28 to TRBJ2-3, with D possibly matching TRBD2 (6 bases). V was cut by 3 bases and J by 6 bases, with 16 bases left in between. This CDR3 has 15 residues. Germline V gene lookup returns CDR1 MDHEN and CDR2 SYDVKM.

The chain employs TRBV7-2 and TRBJ2-2; possible D gene TRBD1, 6 bases. CDR1 SGHTA and CDR2 FQGNSA come from the germline V gene. V gave up 0 bases and J gave up 6 bases, with 11 bases separating them. The CDR3 length is 15 residues. CDR3 protein: CASSLAQGWAGELFF. CDR3 coding DNA: TGTGCCAGCAGCTTAGCTCAGGGGTGGGCCGGGGAGCTGTTTTTT.

J is TRBJ2-3 and V is TRBV6-5, with TRBD2 as a possible D gene (5 bases). The germline CDR1 and CDR2 sequences are MNHEY and SVGAGI. V was cut by 5 bases and J by 2 bases, with 14 bases left in between. CDR3 length: 15 residues. Written as DNA, the CDR3 is TGTGCCAGCAGTAAGAGGGAGTGGATCACAGATACGCAGTATTTT. Its translation: CASSKREWITDTQYF.

This clone was recorded only once. The chain carries TRBV29-1 and TRBJ2-5, with D possibly being TRBD2 (6 bases). This CDR3 has 16 residues. V lost 2 bases to trimming and J lost 5 bases, with 21 bases between them. Per the germline V gene, CDR1 is SQVTM and CDR2 is ANQGSEA. CDR3 amino acids: CSVEKGLEGRRETQYF. The CDR3 DNA sequence: TGCAGCGTTGAAAAGGGGTTGGAGGGACGCCGGGAGACCCAGTACTTC.

The chain carries TRBV6-6 and TRBJ1-1; TRBD1 aligns across 7 bases. The CDR3 spans 14 residues. Germline V gene lookup returns CDR1 MNHNY and CDR2 SVGAGI (reference sequence). The trim removed 5 bases at V and 5 bases at J, leaving 8 bases unmatched. The CDR3 DNA is TGTGCCAGCAGTAATACAGGGGTCGGAACTGAAGCTTTCTTT. Translating gives CASSNTGVGTEAFF.

The rearrangement joins TRBV29-1 to TRBJ1-4; D ambiguous. The CDR3 runs to 15 residues. Deletions cut 2 bases from V and 4 bases from J, with 14 bases between. Germline assignment: CDR1 SQVTM and CDR2 ANQGSEA. The CDR3 sequence: CSVEPGPMNNEKLFF. Here the CDR3 DNA reads TGCAGCGTTGAACCTGGGCCGATGAATAATGAAAAACTGTTTTTT.

The chain has TRBV5-8 and TRBJ2-3, with TRBD2 matching over 11 bases. The CDR3 runs to 17 residues. From germline, CDR1 is SGHTS and CDR2 YDEGEE. Trimming at V came to 0 bases and at J to 2 bases, leaving 5 bases not matched to a gene. The CDR3 DNA follows: TGTGCCAGCAGCTTGGGACTAGCGGGGATATACACAGATACGCAGTATTTT. Encoded protein: CASSLGLAGIYTDTQYF.

J is TRBJ2-1 and V is TRBV4-2, with D possibly TRBD2 on 7 matching bases. Per germline, CDR1 LGHNA and CDR2 YNFKEQ. This CDR3 region has 17 residues. V lost 1 base, J lost 0 bases, and 13 bases lay in between. CDR3 bases: TGTGCCAGCAGCCAAGGTAGGGGGGGAAGCTCCTACAATGAGCAGTTCTTC. Translation: CASSQGRGGSSYNEQFF.

The chain is built from TRBV11-2 and TRBJ1-1; D may be TRBD1 (6 bases). Trimming stripped 1 base from V and 6 bases from J, with 9 bases between. This CDR3 is built from 13 residues. Looked up from germline, CDR1 is SGHAT and CDR2 is FQNNGV. The CDR3 reads CASSLGAGAEAFF. The CDR3 DNA sequence: TGTGCCAGCAGCTTAGGGGCAGGGGCTGAAGCTTTCTTT.

CDR3 sequence reads: CASSQEAGGRGTGELFF. CDR3 DNA sequence: TGCGCCAGCAGCCAAGAGGCCGGGGGTCGCGGCACCGGGGAGCTGTTTTTT. This sequence joins TRBV4-3 and TRBJ2-2; TRBD2 might be the D (6 bases). V was pared by 0 bases and J by 4 bases, with 15 bases between. This CDR3 spans 17 amino acids. Germline V gene sequence: CDR1 LGHNA, CDR2 YSLEER.

This clone was detected once. The CDR3 DNA reads TGTGCCAGCAGTTCTCCATGGGGGGGGAGAGGGACTGAAGCTTTCTTT. It translates to CASSSPWGGRGTEAFF. The chain has TRBV28 and TRBJ1-1; the D gene is possibly TRBD1 (5 bases). The CDR3 covers 16 residues. Germline V gene sequence: CDR1 MDHEN, CDR2 SYDVKM. V lost 4 bases, J lost 5 bases, and 20 bases lay in between.

The chain employs TRBV4-1 and TRBJ1-2; the D gene is possibly TRBD1 (6 bases). V lost 2 bases, J lost 4 bases, and 14 bases lay in between. Germline CDR1 MGHRA, CDR2 YSYEKL. The CDR3 runs to 15 residues. The CDR3 spells CASSQPATGAYGYTF. The DNA of the CDR3 is TGCGCCAGCAGCCAACCCGCGACAGGTGCCTATGGCTACACCTTC.

This sequence joins TRBV30 and TRBJ2-7; D gene ambiguous. The V gene's germline CDR1 is GTSNPN and CDR2 SVGIG (reference sequence). The CDR3 totals 14 residues. Trimming removed 0 bases at V and 0 bases at J, with 9 bases between. The CDR3, as DNA: TGTGCCTGGAGTGTCCGGTTGAACTCCTACGAGCAGTACTTC. The encoded protein is CAWSVRLNSYEQYF.

This chain connects TRBV7-2 to TRBJ2-5; TRBD1 matches at 9 bases. The CDR3 length is 15 residues. The ends lost 4 bases at V and 5 bases at J; junction bases unmatched: 8. The germline V gene encodes CDR1 SGHTA and CDR2 FQGNSA. The CDR3 loop is CASSYQGGQGETQYF. CDR3 sequence (DNA): TGTGCCAGCAGCTACCAAGGGGGACAGGGCGAGACCCAGTACTTC.